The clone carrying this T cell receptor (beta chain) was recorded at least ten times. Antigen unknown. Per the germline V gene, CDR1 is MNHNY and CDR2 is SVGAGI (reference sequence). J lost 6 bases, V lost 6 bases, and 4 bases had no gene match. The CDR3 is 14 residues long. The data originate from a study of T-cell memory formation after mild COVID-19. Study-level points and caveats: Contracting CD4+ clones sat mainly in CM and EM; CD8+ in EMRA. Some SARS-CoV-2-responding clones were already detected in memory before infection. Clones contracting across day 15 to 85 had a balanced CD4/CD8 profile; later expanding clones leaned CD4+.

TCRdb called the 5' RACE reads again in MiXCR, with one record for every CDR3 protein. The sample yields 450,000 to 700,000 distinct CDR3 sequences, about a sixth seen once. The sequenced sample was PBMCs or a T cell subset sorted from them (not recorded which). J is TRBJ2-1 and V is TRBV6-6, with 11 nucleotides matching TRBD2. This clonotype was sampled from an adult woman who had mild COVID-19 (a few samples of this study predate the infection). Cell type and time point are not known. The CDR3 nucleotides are TGTGCCAGCAGGCTAGCGGGAGGCTCCAATGAGCAGTTCTTC. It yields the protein CASRLAGGSNEQFF.